This TCR beta chain is drawn from a study of identifying expanded T cells in peripheral blood. General study findings and limits: Over approximately two and four weeks, about 16 and 20 clones changed, versus around 1.2 between replicates.

Assay: immunoSEQ multiplex PCR; the TCRdb copy retains only in-frame clones and omits some. Of tens of thousands of clones in the sample, around 87% were seen once. In the case of this clone: The target antigen is unknown.

This CDR3 has 13 residues. Per germline, CDR1 MNHEY and CDR2 SMNVEV (reference sequence). The germline V and J ends were trimmed by 5 bases and 0 bases, with 6 bases remaining between them. The chain employs TRBV27 and TRBJ2-3; D is uncertain. The sequence derives from a person aged 18 to 70 in good health. Sequencing was carried out using blood. The CDR3 spells CASSTDSTDTQYF. CDR3 sequence (DNA): TGTGCCAGCAGTACTGACAGCACAGATACGCAGTATTTT.